The 17 T cell receptor beta chains below come from one sample, sequenced in a study of blood T cell repertoires in COVID-19. Clones were read by immunoSEQ multiplex PCR, and TCRdb kept only the in-frame ones, dropping some. Among around 140,000 clones listed, over 75% were seen once. The sequencing sample was made of peripheral blood. The receptors originated from a man between 65 and 79 years old with active COVID-19.

The chain uses TRBV28 and TRBJ2-5; perhaps TRBD1 as D (6 bases). V lost 2 bases and J lost 4, with 11 bases in between. The CDR3 is 14 amino acids. The germline V gene has CDR1 MDHEN and CDR2 SYDVKM. CDR3 in DNA: TGTGCCAGCAGTTTAGTAGGGACAAGAGAGACCCAGTACTTC. It translates to CASSLVGTRETQYF.

The gene calls are TRBV24-1 and TRBJ2-2, with 10 bases fitting TRBD2. This CDR3 spans 15 amino acids. Germline-derived CDR1 and CDR2 are KGHDR and SFDVKD. V gave up 3 bases and J gave up 5 bases; unmatched junction bases: 2. CDR3 region: CATSDPSGSTGELFF. CDR3 sequence (DNA): TGTGCCACCAGTGATCCTAGCGGGAGTACCGGGGAGCTGTTTTTT.

The chain has TRBV6-6 and TRBJ1-1; D not certain. The V end was cut by 7 bases, the J end by 0 bases, with 12 bases between. Germline CDR1 is MNHNY and CDR2 is SVGAGI (reference sequence). CDR3 length equals 14 residues. The CDR3: CASNVADLNTEAFF. The CDR3 DNA follows: TGTGCCAGCAATGTAGCAGACCTGAACACTGAAGCTTTCTTT.

This chain uses TRBV5-1 with TRBJ1-1, with a tentative D call TRBD1 (6 bases). Looked up from germline, CDR1 is SGHRS and CDR2 is YFSETQ. V was shortened by 4 bases and J by 5 bases, with 12 bases between the two germline ends. This CDR3 is built from 13 residues. As DNA, the CDR3 is TGCGCCAGCAGCATACAGGGAAGGACTGAAGCTTTCTTT. As protein: CASSIQGRTEAFF.

The genes are TRBV5-4 and TRBJ2-2; 10 bases line up with TRBD2. Germline assignment: CDR1 SGHNT and CDR2 YYREEE (reference sequence). V gave up 4 bases and J gave up 7 bases; unmatched junction bases: 4. The CDR3 covers 14 residues. The CDR3 protein is CASSRGLADGELFF. DNA of the CDR3: TGTGCCAGCAGCCGAGGACTAGCGGACGGGGAGCTGTTTTTT.

The chain has TRBV28 and TRBJ2-3, with D uncertain. CDR1 is MDHEN, CDR2 SYDVKM, per germline. Trimming removed 6 bases from V and 1 base from J, with 14 bases in between. The CDR3 is made up of 15 amino acids. Here the CDR3 reads CASSVLIPRTDTQYF. In DNA, the CDR3 is TGTGCCAGCAGCGTACTCATACCCCGCACAGATACGCAGTATTTT.

The chain uses TRBV6-5 and TRBJ2-4; TRBD2 is a possible D gene (5 bases). Between the trimmed V and J ends, which lost 0 bases and 8 bases, there was a span of 14 bases. CDR3 length: 15 amino acids. Germline assignment: CDR1 MNHEY and CDR2 SVGAGI. In nucleotides, the CDR3 is TGTGCCAGCAGTTACTCGAGGGTCAGACCCGACATTCAGTACTTC. It codes for CASSYSRVRPDIQYF.

J is TRBJ2-6 and V is TRBV11-2; unclear D gene. Germline CDR1 SGHAT, CDR2 FQNNGV. The CDR3 has 15 amino acids. V lost 6 bases and J 4 bases, leaving 13 bases between the germline ends. The CDR3 sequence: CASRPFTPGANVLTF. CDR3 bases: TGTGCCAGCAGACCTTTTACTCCCGGGGCCAACGTCCTGACTTTC.

The chain couples TRBV5-4 to TRBJ2-2; 12 positions match TRBD2. This CDR3 is 18 amino acids long. Germline trimming cut 4 bases from V and 0 bases from J; bases unmatched to any gene: 7. The germline V gene encodes CDR1 SGHNT and CDR2 YYREEE (reference sequence). The chain's CDR3 is CASSPTSGRPANTGELFF. The CDR3 region has the DNA TGTGCCAGCAGCCCAACTAGCGGGAGGCCCGCGAACACCGGGGAGCTGTTTTTT.

The rearrangement joins TRBV3-1 (or the pseudogene TRBV3-2) to TRBJ2-5, with a possible D match to TRBD1 (6 bases). V was cut by 4 bases and J by 6 bases, with 15 bases left in between. Germline V CDR1 and CDR2: LGHDT, YNNKEL (reference sequence). The CDR3 has 14 residues. The CDR3 nucleotides read TGTGCCAGCAGCCTCTGGACAGAAACCAAGACCCAGTACTTC. The encoded protein is CASSLWTETKTQYF.

The rearrangement links TRBV12-1 to TRBJ1-1; TRBD1 was called by the table and not checked on the DNA. TRBV12-1 is recorded as a pseudogene. The CDR3 extends over 13 amino acids. In DNA, the CDR3 is TGTGCCAGCTTACAGGGACAGCGCCCCGAAGCTTTCTTT. Translating gives CASLQGQRPEAFF.

The chain uses TRBV28 and TRBJ2-1, with TRBD2 matching over 13 bases. V shed 6 bases, J shed 5 bases, and the junction held 7 bases outside the gene matches. This CDR3 contains 16 residues. The germline V gene has CDR1 MDHEN and CDR2 SYDVKM. The CDR3 bases are TGTGCCAGCAGAGATCCGGGACTAGCGGGGAACAATGAGCAGTTCTTC. It translates to CASRDPGLAGNNEQFF.

This clone has a handful of counts. CDR3 coding DNA: TGTGCCAGCAGCTTCTACAGCTATGGCTACACCTTC. Translating it yields CASSFYSYGYTF. The rearrangement links TRBV5-5 to TRBJ1-2; no firm D call. The CDR3 contains 12 residues. Germline CDR1 is SGHKS and CDR2 is YYEKEE (reference sequence). The V and J ends lost 2 bases and 4 bases respectively, with 6 bases between them.

The chain uses TRBV4-2 and TRBJ1-3, with TRBD1 matching 7 bases. Germline lookup yields CDR1 LGHNA and CDR2 YNFKEQ. The CDR3 consists of 16 residues. With V trimmed by 0 bases and J by 2 bases, 4 bases remained unmatched. The DNA of the CDR3 is TGTGCCAGCAGCCAAGACAAAGGACAGGCTGGAAACACCATATATTTT. It encodes CASSQDKGQAGNTIYF.

The chain uses TRBV5-1 and TRBJ1-1, with a weak D call TRBD1 (5 bases). Between the trimmed V and J ends, which lost 3 bases and 4 bases, there was a span of 19 bases. The CDR3 runs to 16 residues. Germline V gene sequence: CDR1 SGHRS, CDR2 YFSETQ. CDR3 sequence reads: CASSSQGPDGGTEAFF. CDR3 sequence (DNA): TGCGCCAGCAGCTCCCAGGGCCCTGACGGGGGCACTGAAGCTTTCTTT.

This rearrangement joins TRBV4-2 to TRBJ2-3, with 8 nucleotides matching TRBD2. This CDR3 contains 17 residues. Germline CDR1 and CDR2: LGHNA and YNFKEQ. Trimming at V came to 0 bases and at J to 1 base, leaving 6 bases not matched to a gene. DNA for the CDR3: TGTGCCAGCAGCCAAGAGGCAGCGGGAGTTGGCACAGATACGCAGTATTTT. It yields the protein CASSQEAAGVGTDTQYF.

The chain has TRBV14 and TRBJ1-1; D gene uncertain. The germline V gene encodes CDR1 SGHDN and CDR2 FVKESK. Between the trimmed V and J ends, which lost 0 bases and 3 bases, there was a span of 17 bases. There are 17 residues in the CDR3. The CDR3 DNA sequence: TGTGCCAGCAGCCAAGATAGTAGGAGGGTTTCTCACACTGAAGCTTTCTTT. Protein sequence: CASSQDSRRVSHTEAFF.